The clone carrying this T cell receptor (beta chain) was found once. Antigen unknown. These data belong to a study of CD8 T cells in ankylosing spondylitis. Study conclusions and caveats: Enrichment of disease-linked clones was reportedly significant in matched ankylosing spondylitis synovial fluid. Certain motif variants had earlier appeared in reactive arthritis synovial fluid and blood. Among TCR beta sequences, a motif of several highly homologous variants appeared characteristic of ankylosing spondylitis blood. Disease-associated clones were CD8+ and fairly uncommon in peripheral blood.

The CDR3 extends over 16 amino acids. V lost 3 bases, J lost 8 bases, and 20 bases lay in between. Germline loops: CDR1 SGDLS, CDR2 YYNGEE. Each TCR beta library was made by quantitative 5'-RACE that incorporated molecular barcodes. In TCRdb, the 5' RACE reads were re-called with MiXCR into one record per CDR3 protein. Here the sample spans 200,000 to 250,000 distinct CDR3 sequences, about 7% being singletons. The sample was blood, either unsorted or a sorted T cell fraction (not recorded which). This rearrangement joins TRBV9 to TRBJ1-4; TRBD1 is a possible D gene (6 bases). The sequence derives from a male donor with ankylosing spondylitis. The chain's CDR3 is CASSEGGGGRPEKLFF. CDR3 bases: TGTGCCAGCAGCGAAGGAGGAGGGGGTCGACCAGAAAAACTGTTTTTT.